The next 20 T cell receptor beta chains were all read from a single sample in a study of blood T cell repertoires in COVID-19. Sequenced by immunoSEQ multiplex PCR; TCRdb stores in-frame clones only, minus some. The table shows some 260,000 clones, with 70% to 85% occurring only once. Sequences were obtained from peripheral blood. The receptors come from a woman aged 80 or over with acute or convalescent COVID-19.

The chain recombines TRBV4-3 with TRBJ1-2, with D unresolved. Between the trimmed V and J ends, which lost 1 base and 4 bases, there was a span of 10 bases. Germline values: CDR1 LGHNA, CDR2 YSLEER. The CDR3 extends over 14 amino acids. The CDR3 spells CASSQGRGLYGYTF. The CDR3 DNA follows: TGCGCCAGCAGCCAAGGAAGAGGCCTCTATGGCTACACCTTC.

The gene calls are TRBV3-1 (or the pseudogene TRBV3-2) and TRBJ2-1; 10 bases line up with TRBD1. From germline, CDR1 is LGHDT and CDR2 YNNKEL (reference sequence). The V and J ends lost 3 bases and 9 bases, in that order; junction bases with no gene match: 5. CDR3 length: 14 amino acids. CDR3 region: CASSQRDRGSEQFF. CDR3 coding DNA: TGTGCCAGCAGCCAGCGGGACAGGGGAAGTGAGCAGTTCTTC.

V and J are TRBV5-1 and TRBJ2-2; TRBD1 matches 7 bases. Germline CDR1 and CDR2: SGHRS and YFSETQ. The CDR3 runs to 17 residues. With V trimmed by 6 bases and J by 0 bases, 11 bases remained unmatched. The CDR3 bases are TGCGCCAGCACCCCCGTGCCCGGGACAGCGAACACCGGGGAGCTGTTTTTT. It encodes CASTPVPGTANTGELFF.

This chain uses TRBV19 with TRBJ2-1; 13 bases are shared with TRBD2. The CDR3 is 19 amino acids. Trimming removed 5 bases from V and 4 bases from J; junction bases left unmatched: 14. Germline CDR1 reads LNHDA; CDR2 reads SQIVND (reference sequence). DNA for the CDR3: TGTGCCAGTAGTTCCTCCTGGACTAGCGGGGGTTCAATATACAATGAGCAGTTCTTC. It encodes CASSSSWTSGGSIYNEQFF.

The CDR3 loop reads CASSQDRRDTDTQYF. The CDR3 bases are TGTGCCAGCAGCCAAGATCGGAGAGACACAGATACGCAGTATTTT. V is TRBV4-2 and J is TRBJ2-3; D unclear. The CDR3 covers 15 residues. Per the germline V gene, CDR1 is LGHNA and CDR2 is YNFKEQ. V shed 0 bases and J shed 2 bases, with 9 bases lying between them.

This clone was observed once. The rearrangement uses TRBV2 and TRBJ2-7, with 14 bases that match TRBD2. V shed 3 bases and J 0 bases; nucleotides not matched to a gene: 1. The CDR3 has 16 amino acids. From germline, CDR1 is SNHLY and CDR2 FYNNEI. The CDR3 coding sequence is TGTGCCAGCAGTGAGACTAGCGGGAGGGCCTCCTACGAGCAGTACTTC. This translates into CASSETSGRASYEQYF.

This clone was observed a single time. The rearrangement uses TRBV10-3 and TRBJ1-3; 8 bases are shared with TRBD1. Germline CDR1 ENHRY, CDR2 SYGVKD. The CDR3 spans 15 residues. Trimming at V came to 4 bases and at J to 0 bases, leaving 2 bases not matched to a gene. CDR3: CAISAGTGSGNTIYF. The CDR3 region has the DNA TGTGCCATCAGTGCCGGGACAGGCTCTGGAAACACCATATATTTT.

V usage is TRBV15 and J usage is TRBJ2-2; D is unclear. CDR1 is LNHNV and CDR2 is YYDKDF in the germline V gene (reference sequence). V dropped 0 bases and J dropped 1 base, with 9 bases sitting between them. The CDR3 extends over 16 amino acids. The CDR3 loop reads CATSRESPRNTGELFF. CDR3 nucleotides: TGTGCCACCAGCAGAGAATCTCCTAGGAACACCGGGGAGCTGTTTTTT.

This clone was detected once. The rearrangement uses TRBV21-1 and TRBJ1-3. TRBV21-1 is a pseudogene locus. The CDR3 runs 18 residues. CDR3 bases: TGTGCCAGCAGCAAAGTCTGGGCCGGGAGGTGGACGGGAAACACCATATATTTT. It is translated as CASSKVWAGRWTGNTIYF.

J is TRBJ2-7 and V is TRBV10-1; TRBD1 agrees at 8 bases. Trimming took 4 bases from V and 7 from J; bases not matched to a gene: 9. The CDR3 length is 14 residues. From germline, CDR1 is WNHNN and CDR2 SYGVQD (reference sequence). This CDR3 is CASSAGTGGREQYF. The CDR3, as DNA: TGCGCCAGCAGTGCAGGGACAGGAGGTCGGGAGCAGTACTTC.

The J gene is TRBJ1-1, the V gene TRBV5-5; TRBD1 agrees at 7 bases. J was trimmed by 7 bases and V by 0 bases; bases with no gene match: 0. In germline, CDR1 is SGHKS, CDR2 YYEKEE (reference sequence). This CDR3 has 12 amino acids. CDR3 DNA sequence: TGTGCCAGCAGCTTGGACAGGGGTGAAGCTTTCTTT. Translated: CASSLDRGEAFF.

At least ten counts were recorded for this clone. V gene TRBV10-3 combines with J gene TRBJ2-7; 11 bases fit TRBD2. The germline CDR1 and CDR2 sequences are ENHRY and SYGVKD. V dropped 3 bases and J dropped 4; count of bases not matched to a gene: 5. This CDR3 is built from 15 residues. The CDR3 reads CAISDPTSGSYEQYF. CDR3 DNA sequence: TGTGCCATCAGTGATCCAACTAGCGGGAGTTACGAGCAGTACTTC.

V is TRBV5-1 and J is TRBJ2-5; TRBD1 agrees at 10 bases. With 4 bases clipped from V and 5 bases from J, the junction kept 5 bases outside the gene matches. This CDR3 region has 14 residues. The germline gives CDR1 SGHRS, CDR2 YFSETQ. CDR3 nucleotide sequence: TGCGCCAGCAGCAGGGACAGGGGAGTGGAGACCCAGTACTTC. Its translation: CASSRDRGVETQYF.

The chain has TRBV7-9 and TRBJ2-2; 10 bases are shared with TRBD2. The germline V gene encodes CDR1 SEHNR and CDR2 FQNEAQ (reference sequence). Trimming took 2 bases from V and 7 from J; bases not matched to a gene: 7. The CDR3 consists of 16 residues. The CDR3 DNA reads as TGTGCCAGCAGCTTAAGCCCTAGCGGGGGTGTCGGGGAGCTGTTTTTT. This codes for CASSLSPSGGVGELFF. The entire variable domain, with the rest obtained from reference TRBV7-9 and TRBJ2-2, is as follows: DTGVSQNPRHKITKRGQNVTFRCDPISEHNRLYWYRQTLGQGPEFLTYFQNEAQLEKSRLLSDRFSAERPKGSFSTLEIQRTEQGDSAMYLCASSLSPSGGVGELFFGEGSRLTVL.

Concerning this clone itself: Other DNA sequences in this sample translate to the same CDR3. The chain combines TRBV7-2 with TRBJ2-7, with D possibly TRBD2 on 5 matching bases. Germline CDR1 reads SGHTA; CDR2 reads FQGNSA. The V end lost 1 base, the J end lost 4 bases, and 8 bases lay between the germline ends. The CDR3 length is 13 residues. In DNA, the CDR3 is TGTGCCAGCAGCTTAGGGACTGAGTACGAGCAGTACTTC. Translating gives CASSLGTEYEQYF. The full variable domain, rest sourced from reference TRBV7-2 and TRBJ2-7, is GAGVSQSPSNKVTEKGKDVELRCDPISGHTALYWYRQSLGQGLEFLIYFQGNSAPDKSGLPSDRFSAERTGGSVSTLTIQRTQQEDSAVYLCASSLGTEYEQYFGPGTRLTVT.

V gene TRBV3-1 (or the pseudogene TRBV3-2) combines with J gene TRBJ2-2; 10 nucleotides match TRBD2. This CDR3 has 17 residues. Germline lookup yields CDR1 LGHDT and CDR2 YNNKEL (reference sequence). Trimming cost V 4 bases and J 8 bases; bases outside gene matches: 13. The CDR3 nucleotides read TGTGCCAGCAGCCCAGGGGGACTAGCGAGAAGCTTTGGGGAGCTGTTTTTT. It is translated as CASSPGGLARSFGELFF.

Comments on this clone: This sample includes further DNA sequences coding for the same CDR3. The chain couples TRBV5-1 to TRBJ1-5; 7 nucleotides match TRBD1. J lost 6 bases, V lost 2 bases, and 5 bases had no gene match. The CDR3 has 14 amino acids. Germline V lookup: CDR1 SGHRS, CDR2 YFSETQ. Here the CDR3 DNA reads TGCGCCAGCAGCTTAGGACAGGCCGGTCAGCCCCAGCATTTT. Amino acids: CASSLGQAGQPQHF.

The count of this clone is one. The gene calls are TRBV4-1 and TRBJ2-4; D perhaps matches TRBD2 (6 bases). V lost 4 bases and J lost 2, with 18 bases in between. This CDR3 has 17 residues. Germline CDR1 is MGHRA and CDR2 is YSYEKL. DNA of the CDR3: TGCGCCAGCAGCCTTCAAGGCGGGGACTTAACCAAAAACATTCAGTACTTC. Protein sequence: CASSLQGGDLTKNIQYF.

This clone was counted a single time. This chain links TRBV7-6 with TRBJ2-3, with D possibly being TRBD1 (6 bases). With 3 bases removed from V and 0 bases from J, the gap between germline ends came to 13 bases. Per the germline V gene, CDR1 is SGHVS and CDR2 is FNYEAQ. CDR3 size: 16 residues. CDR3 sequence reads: CASSLSRGSSTDTQYF. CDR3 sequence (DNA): TGTGCCAGCAGCTTGAGTAGGGGGTCTAGCACAGATACGCAGTATTTT.

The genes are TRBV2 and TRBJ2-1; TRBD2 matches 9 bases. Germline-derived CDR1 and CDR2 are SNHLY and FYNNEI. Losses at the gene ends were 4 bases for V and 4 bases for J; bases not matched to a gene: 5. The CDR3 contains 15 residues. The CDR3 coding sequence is TGTGCCAGCAGTGTGACTAGCGGTTTGTACAATGAGCAGTTCTTC. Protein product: CASSVTSGLYNEQFF.